A selection of T cell receptor beta chains follows, all from one sample in a study of control samples from healthy donors and cancer patients. Here immunoSEQ multiplex PCR was the method, and the copy in TCRdb shows in-frame clones only, minus some. The sample shows about 57,000 clones, about 91% of them seen only once. Sequencing was done on a sample of PBMCs. The receptors come from a man aged 25-45 years with colorectal cancer. The CDR3 runs from the conserved cysteine through the conserved F or W. The order of the fields is V gene, clone size, J gene, D gene, CDR3 DNA, CDR3 protein. D genes are given only for firm matches. Expanded clones get a size class; other rows say once, few or many, or leave the size out.

TRBV5-1,NA,TRBJ1-1,NA,TGCGCCAGCAGCTTGGACCGGCCACGGCATGGCACTGAAGCTTTCTTT,CASSLDRPRHGTEAFF
TRBV7-8,NA,TRBJ2-3,NA,TGTGCCAGCAGCTTATTGGAGGGGCATACAGATACGCAGTATTTT,CASSLLEGHTDTQYF
TRBV9,NA,TRBJ1-6,TRBD1,TGTGCCAGCAGCGACAGGGGCGACAATTCACCCCTCCACTTT,CASSDRGDNSPLHF
TRBV19,NA,TRBJ1-2,NA,TGTGCCAGTAGTACCACGGACACAAGCTTTTATGGCTACACCTTC,CASSTTDTSFYGYTF
TRBV9,NA,TRBJ2-3,NA,TGTGCCAGCAGCGTGGGAGATACGCAGTATTTT,CASSVGDTQYF
TRBV6-5,once,TRBJ2-3,NA,TGTGCCAGCAGTTACTCAGGGGGGGGAGATACGCAGTATTTT,CASSYSGGGDTQYF
TRBV19,NA,TRBJ2-7,TRBD2,TGTGCCAGTAGCATTAAGCGGGGGGGTTCCTACGAGCAGTACTTC,CASSIKRGGSYEQYF
TRBV2,NA,TRBJ1-1,TRBD1,TGTGCCAGCAGTACCGGACAGGGGGCTCTCTTGAACACTGAAGCTTTCTTT,CASSTGQGALLNTEAFF
TRBV12-3/TRBV12-4,once,TRBJ1-5,NA,TGTGCCAGCAGGGTCGACAGCAATCAGCCCCAGCATTTT,CASRVDSNQPQHF
TRBV14,NA,TRBJ1-1,TRBD1,TGTGCCAGCAGCCAGAAGACAGGGTGGGTCTCTGAAGCTTTCTTT,CASSQKTGWVSEAFF
TRBV27,NA,TRBJ1-6,NA,TGTGCCAGCAGTTTAGGGGGAATTGATTCACCCCTCCACTTT,CASSLGGIDSPLHF
TRBV4-3,NA,TRBJ1-1,NA,TGCGCCAGCAGCCAAATAATCTCGTCTGAAGCTTTCTTT,CASSQIISSEAFF
TRBV3-1/TRBV3-2,NA,TRBJ2-1,NA,TGTGCCAGCAGCCAAGTCGGAGTAGCGAGCAATGAGCAGTTCTTC,CASSQVGVASNEQFF
TRBV5-6,NA,TRBJ2-3,TRBD2,TGTGCCAGCAGCTTCTGGCGGGGGGGCCAATTGCCAGATACGCAGTATTTT,CASSFWRGGQLPDTQYF
TRBV6-5,NA,TRBJ1-1,NA,TGTGCCAGCAGCAGGGCGGGGACTGAAGCTTTCTTT,CASSRAGTEAFF
TRBV30,NA,TRBJ2-7,TRBD2,TGTGCCTGGAGCCTAGCGGGGACAGAGGTTTTGTACTTC,CAWSLAGTEVLYF
TRBV6-2/TRBV6-3,NA,TRBJ2-6,TRBD2,TGTGCCAGCAGTTACCCATTAGCGGGGGGAGACTCTGGGGCCAACGTCCTGACTTTC,CASSYPLAGGDSGANVLTF
TRBV11-2,NA,TRBJ2-1,NA,TGTGCCAGCAGCTTTTCAGGGTTTACCGGTGAGCAGTTCTTC,CASSFSGFTGEQFF
TRBV27,NA,TRBJ1-4,TRBD1,TGTGCCAGCAGGAGACAGGGCCCCGCGAATGAAAAACTGTTTTTT,CASRRQGPANEKLFF
TRBV9,NA,TRBJ2-7,NA,TGTGCCAGCAGCCGTCAACAGGGTGTGGGCGAGCAGTACTTC,CASSRQQGVGEQYF
TRBV7-9,NA,TRBJ2-3,TRBD1,TGTGCCAGCAGCTTGAGAGGACAGGGAACAGATACGCAGTATTTT,CASSLRGQGTDTQYF
TRBV14,NA,TRBJ2-2,TRBD2,TGTGCCAGCAGCCAGAAGCGGGGGCTGAACACCGGGGAGCTGTTTTTT,CASSQKRGLNTGELFF
TRBV25-1,NA,TRBJ2-7,TRBD2,TGTGCGGCGGGAGGGGGGCGTCCGCAGTACTTC,CAAGGGRPQYF
TRBV5-1,NA,TRBJ1-1,NA,TGCGCCAGCAGCTTGGAGGGAGGGGGAAGGACTGAAGCTTTCTTT,CASSLEGGGRTEAFF
TRBV7-2,NA,TRBJ2-7,NA,TGTGCCAGCAGTCCGGTGGGGGGAGCCTACGAGCAGTACTTC,CASSPVGGAYEQYF